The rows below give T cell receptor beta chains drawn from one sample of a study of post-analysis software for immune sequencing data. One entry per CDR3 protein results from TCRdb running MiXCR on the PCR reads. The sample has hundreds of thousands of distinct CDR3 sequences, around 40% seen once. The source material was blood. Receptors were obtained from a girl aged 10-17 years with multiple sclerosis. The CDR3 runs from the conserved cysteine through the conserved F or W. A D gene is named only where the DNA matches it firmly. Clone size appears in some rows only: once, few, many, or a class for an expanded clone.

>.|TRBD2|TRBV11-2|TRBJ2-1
TGTGCCAGCAGCTTAGGAGCGGGAGGACCTGAGCAGTTCTTC
CASSLGAGGPEQFF
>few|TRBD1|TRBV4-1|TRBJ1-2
TGCGCCAGCAGCCAAGACGCCGGGACAGAAACTAACTATGGCTACACCTTC
CASSQDAGTETNYGYTF
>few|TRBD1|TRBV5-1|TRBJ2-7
TGCGCCAGCAGCTTCAACCGGGACAGGCTTCACTACGAGCAGTACTTC
CASSFNRDRLHYEQYF
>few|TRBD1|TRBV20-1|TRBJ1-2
TGCAGTGCTAGTAGGGACAGTTATGGCTACACCTTC
CSASRDSYGYTF
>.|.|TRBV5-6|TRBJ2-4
TGTGCCAGCCGCTCTGTGGCGGCGGAGGGCATTCAGTACTTC
CASRSVAAEGIQYF
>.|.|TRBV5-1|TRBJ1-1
TGCGCCAGCAGCTTGGGACCTACGAACACTGAAGCTTTCTTT
CASSLGPTNTEAFF
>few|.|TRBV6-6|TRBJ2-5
TGTGCCAGCAGCCTCGGGGGAGGGGGGGAGACCCAGTACTTC
CASSLGGGGETQYF
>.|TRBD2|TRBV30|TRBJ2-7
TGTGCCTGGAGCGCTAATAGCGGGAGCTCCTACGAGCAGTACTTC
CAWSANSGSSYEQYF
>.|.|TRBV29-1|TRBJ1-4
TGCAGCGTTGAAGGGGCGGTCGGGGGAAAACTGTTTTTT
CSVEGAVGGKLFF
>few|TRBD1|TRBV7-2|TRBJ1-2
TGTGCCAGCAGCTCCGACAGGGGGGGTTATGGCTACACCTTC
CASSSDRGGYGYTF
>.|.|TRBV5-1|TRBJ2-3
TGCGCCAGCAGCTCCCTGGACAGAAGGGCAGATACGCAGTATTTT
CASSSLDRRADTQYF
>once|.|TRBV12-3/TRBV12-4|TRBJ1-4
TGTGCCAGCAGTCCAGACAGGCTGACTAATGAAAAACTGTTTTTT
CASSPDRLTNEKLFF
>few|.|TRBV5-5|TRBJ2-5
TGTGCCAGCAGCTTCGGGACGGTATTCCAAGAGACCCAGTACTTC
CASSFGTVFQETQYF
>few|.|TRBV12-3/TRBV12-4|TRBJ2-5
TGTGCCAGCAGCCCCAAGGGGCTCGGAGAGACCCAGTACTTC
CASSPKGLGETQYF
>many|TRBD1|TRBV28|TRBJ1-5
TGTGCCAGCAGTTTGGGACAGGGGTTGCAGCCCCAGCATTTT
CASSLGQGLQPQHF
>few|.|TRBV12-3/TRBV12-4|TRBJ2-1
TGTGCCAGCAGCCGCGGGACTCGCTCCTACAATGAGCAGTTCTTC
CASSRGTRSYNEQFF
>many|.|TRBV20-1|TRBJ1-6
TGCAGTGCTAGCAGTGGCTCCTATAATTCACCCCTCCACTTT
CSASSGSYNSPLHF
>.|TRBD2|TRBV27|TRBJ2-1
TGTGCCAGCAGTCTCACTAGCGGGAGGGTCTACAATGAGCAGTTCTTC
CASSLTSGRVYNEQFF
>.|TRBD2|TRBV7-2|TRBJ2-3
TGTGCCAGCAGCTTAGTCCCTAGCGGGAGGGGCACAGATACGCAGTATTTT
CASSLVPSGRGTDTQYF
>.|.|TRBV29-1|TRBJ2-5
TGCAGCGTTGCTCAGCTGGGCGAGACCCAGTACTTC
CSVAQLGETQYF
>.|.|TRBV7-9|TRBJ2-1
TGTGCCAGCAGCTTAAGTCAGGGAGTGGGCAATGAGCAGTTCTTC
CASSLSQGVGNEQFF
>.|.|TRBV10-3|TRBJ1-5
TGTGCCATCAGTGAGTACCAGGGCTCGCAGCAGCCCCAGCATTTT
CAISEYQGSQQPQHF
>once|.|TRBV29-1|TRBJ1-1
TGCAGCGTTGCAGGAGGGGTAGGGGGCACTGAAGCTTTCTTT
CSVAGGVGGTEAFF
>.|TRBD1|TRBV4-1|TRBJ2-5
TGCGCCAGCAGCCAGCCGGGACAGAACGCCTACGGGCAGTACTTC
CASSQPGQNAYGQYF
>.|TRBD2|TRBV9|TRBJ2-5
TGTGCCAGCAGCGTAAGTGGGGGGGTTCAAGAGACCCAGTACTTC
CASSVSGGVQETQYF
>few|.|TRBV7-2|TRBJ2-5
TGTGCCAGCAGCTTAGTCATCAGGACTACCGGCGAGGAGACCCAGTACTTC
CASSLVIRTTGEETQYF
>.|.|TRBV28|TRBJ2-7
TGTGCCAGCAGTGGGACCCCAGCAACCTACGAGCAGTACTTC
CASSGTPATYEQYF
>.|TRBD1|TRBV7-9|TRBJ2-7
TGTGCCAGCAGCTCCGTTAAGACAGGGGGATACTACGAGCAGTACTTC
CASSSVKTGGYYEQYF
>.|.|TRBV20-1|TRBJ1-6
TGCAGTGCGACCACGGGGACAAGGAATTCACCCCTCCACTTT
CSATTGTRNSPLHF
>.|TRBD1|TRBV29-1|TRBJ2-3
TGCAGCGTGGGGGACAGACTGAGGGATACGCAGTATTTT
CSVGDRLRDTQYF
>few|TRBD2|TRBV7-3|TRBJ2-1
TGTGCCAGCAGTCCTAGCGGGATCGCCCGCGAGCAGTTCTTC
CASSPSGIAREQFF
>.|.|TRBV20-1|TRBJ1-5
TGCAGTGCTATAGAGGAACAGGGCCATCAGCCCCAGCATTTT
CSAIEEQGHQPQHF
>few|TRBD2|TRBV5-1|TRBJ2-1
TGCGCCAGCAGCCAAGGGATCCTAGCGGGAGGGCCATATGATGAGCAGTTCTTC
CASSQGILAGGPYDEQFF
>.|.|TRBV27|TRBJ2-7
TGTGCCAGCAGTTTAGCAAGCAGGAACGAGCAGTACTTC
CASSLASRNEQYF
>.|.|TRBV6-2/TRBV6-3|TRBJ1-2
TGTGCCAGCAGAAGACGGGGGGCCGGTGGCTACACCTTC
CASRRRGAGGYTF
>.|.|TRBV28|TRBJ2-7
TGTGCCAGCAGTACTCCTAGCTCCTACGAGCAGTACTTC
CASSTPSSYEQYF
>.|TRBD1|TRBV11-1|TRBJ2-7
TGTGCCAGCAGCCCCACGGGACAGGGTTACGAGCAGTACTTC
CASSPTGQGYEQYF
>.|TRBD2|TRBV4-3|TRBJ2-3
TGCGCCAGCAGCCATGGCCGGGCTAGCGGAGATACGCAGTATTTT
CASSHGRASGDTQYF
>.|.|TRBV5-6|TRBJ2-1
TGTGCCAGCAGCTTGTTAGGAAAGGGCTACAATGAGCAGTTCTTC
CASSLLGKGYNEQFF
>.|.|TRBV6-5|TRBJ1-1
TGTGCCAGCAGTACCCGGACAGATGAGAACACTGAAGCTTTCTTT
CASSTRTDENTEAFF
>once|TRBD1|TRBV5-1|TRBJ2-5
TGCGCCAGCAACCCATCGGGAACAGGGGGGATAGGTGAGCAGTACTTC
CASNPSGTGGIGEQYF
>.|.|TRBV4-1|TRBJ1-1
TGCGCCAGCAGCCAAGATGTGTCCAGAGACACTGAAGCTTTCTTT
CASSQDVSRDTEAFF
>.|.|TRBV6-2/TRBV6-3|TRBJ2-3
TGTGCCAGCAGTTACTCCGCGTTGGGCACAGATACGCAGTATTTT
CASSYSALGTDTQYF
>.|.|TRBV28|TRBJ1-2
TGTGCCAGCAGCAAGCCAGGGGAGGTTGGCTACACCTTC
CASSKPGEVGYTF
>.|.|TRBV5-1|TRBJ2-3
TGCGCCAGCAGCAACGACAGACTTGCGCAGTATTTT
CASSNDRLAQYF
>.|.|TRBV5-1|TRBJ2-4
TGCGCCAGCAGCTGGGACGGAGCCAAAAACATTCAGTACTTC
CASSWDGAKNIQYF
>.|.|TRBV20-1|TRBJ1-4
TGCAGTGCTAGACCGAACGGGACACCTAATGAAAAACTGTTTTTT
CSARPNGTPNEKLFF
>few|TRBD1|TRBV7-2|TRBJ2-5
TGTGCCAGCAGCTTCAGACCGGGACAGGCTTTACGAGAGACCCAGTACTTC
CASSFRPGQALRETQYF
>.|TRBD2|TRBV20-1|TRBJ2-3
TGCAGTGCCAGAGGACTAGCGGAAGGGTCTCAGGGCACAGATACGCAGTATTTT
CSARGLAEGSQGTDTQYF
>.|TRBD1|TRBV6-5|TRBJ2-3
TGTGCCAGCAGTACTTACAGGGGGGGCACAGATACGCAGTATTTT
CASSTYRGGTDTQYF
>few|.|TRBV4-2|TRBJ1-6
TGTGCCAGCAAGGCACCGAATAATTCACCCCTCCACTTT
CASKAPNNSPLHF
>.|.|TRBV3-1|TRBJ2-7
TGTGCCAGCAGCAATGGACACGCTAGCTCCTACGAGCAGTACTTC
CASSNGHASSYEQYF
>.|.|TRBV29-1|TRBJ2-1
TGCAGCGAAAGGGGGGAGGGCTACAATGAGCAGTTCTTC
CSERGEGYNEQFF
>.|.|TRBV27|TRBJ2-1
TGTGCCAGCAGTTTAAAGGGTGAATACTATGAGCAGTTCTTC
CASSLKGEYYEQFF